This T cell receptor (beta chain) emerged from a study of cytomegalovirus exposure and HLA in healthy donors. Nominally healthy donors were sampled, though unrecorded immune exposures were likely. On this clone: The antigen is undetermined.

The PCR had 60 Vbeta and 13 Jbeta primers. Using immunoSEQ multiplex PCR, the repertoire was profiled, and TCRdb retains in-frame clones only, with some absent. The data show 85,000 to 100,000 clones, with around 80% seen just once and approximately 3.3% held by the top ten. Trimming stripped 10 bases from V and 0 bases from J, with 10 bases between. CDR1 and CDR2 (germline): MNHEY, SVGAGI. This CDR3 has 13 amino acids. The study's findings and limits: Analysis performed later showed TCR beta chains linked to HLA being more clonally expanded than equally common others. Some TCR beta chains (more than 150 of them) were listed as cytomegalovirus-associated.

V usage is TRBV6-5 and J usage is TRBJ1-3; D gene uncertain. Sequencing was carried out using PBMCs. The origin of this receptor is a male donor in good health and CMV-seropositive. The CDR3 is CATKQPSGNTIYF. CDR3 in DNA: TGTGCCACCAAACAGCCCTCTGGAAACACCATATATTTT.